The sequence of this T cell receptor (beta chain) was determined in a study of T cell clonotyping in hematopoietic cell transplantation (dated by TCRdb to about 2021). Study-level background: A total of 120 to 150 blood samples were gathered in the study from roughly 40 consecutive transplant recipients along with their related donors. Patients were recruited between September 2015 and early 2017 and followed until September 2020 or death.

The label giving this sample's time point can be read as: 100 days after allo-HCT. Blood from recipients was drawn about 28 days before transplant and again at days 30, 100 and 180 after transplant. Using Nuclei Lysis Solution, genomic DNA was extracted from unfractionated peripheral blood mononuclear cells that were either fresh or cryopreserved. General findings and caveats noted by the study authors: Donor and pretransplant recipient Inverse Simpson Index values predicted broader posttransplant TCR repertoire diversity. The sample size was limited and the cells went unsorted, which meant the CD4 and CD8 repertoire contributions could not be told apart. Only a small fraction of recipient repertoires overlapped donor repertoires, with over 95% appearing de novo at the given depth. After transplant, TCR diversity in recipients dropped, and pathologically expanded clonotypes climbed progressively between day 30 and day 180.

With regard to this clone: Its binding antigen is unknown. The record has no base qualities; no much larger clone is one base away.

The immunoSEQ assay, a bias-controlled multiplex PCR using V- and J-specific primers, was used to amplify TCR beta CDR3 regions from genomic DNA. A proprietary barcode and Illumina adapter sequences were added to the CDR3 amplicons in a second PCR step. An Illumina MiSeq instrument was used for sequencing of the CDR3 libraries. On the study's bioinformatics: Export and quality control were handled in immunoSEQ Analyzer 3.0, while downstream analyses relied on R Bioconductor and Immunarch. Only productive rearrangements in the normalized downsampled data set went into calculating the repertoire metrics. Clonotypes larger than 5 templates in the normalized cohort were defined as pathologically expanded. The Inverse Simpson Index served as the measure of repertoire diversity. To capture all clonotypes, CMV-specificity analyses were performed on the non-normalized data set. This is the immuneACCESS table as TCRdb keeps it, with only in-frame sequences that have V and J called. A part of the clones is gone; compared with another copy, unresolved V genes explain less than half, and the rest is unexplained. V, J and clone size are taken as reported in that table, and D and trimming were inferred from the DNA itself. The sample table shows 15,000 to 20,000 clones, and about 84% are seen once. More than 3.5% of the sample is held by the ten biggest clonotypes.

The V end gives up 4 bases and the J end 4 bases, leaving 2 bases in the junction not matched to a gene. CDR1 SGHDN and CDR2 FVKESK were looked up in the germline V gene. The CDR3 numbers 14 residues from cysteine through phenylalanine. The sequence is cut down to CDR3 DNA, 42 bases in frame from base 1. Recombination linked TRBV14 to TRBJ1-5, and 9 junction bases match TRBD1. This clonotype was obtained from a male patient aged 55 to 70 who had an allogeneic stem cell transplant from a related donor, so the T cells may come from the graft donor. Some clones in this sample may be carry-over from other donors' samples. The source material was PBMCs, sampled 100 days after allogeneic stem cell transplant. CDR3 sequence: CASSRQGGNQPQHF. The bases read TGTGCCAGCAGCCGACAGGGGGGGAATCAGCCCCAGCATTTT.